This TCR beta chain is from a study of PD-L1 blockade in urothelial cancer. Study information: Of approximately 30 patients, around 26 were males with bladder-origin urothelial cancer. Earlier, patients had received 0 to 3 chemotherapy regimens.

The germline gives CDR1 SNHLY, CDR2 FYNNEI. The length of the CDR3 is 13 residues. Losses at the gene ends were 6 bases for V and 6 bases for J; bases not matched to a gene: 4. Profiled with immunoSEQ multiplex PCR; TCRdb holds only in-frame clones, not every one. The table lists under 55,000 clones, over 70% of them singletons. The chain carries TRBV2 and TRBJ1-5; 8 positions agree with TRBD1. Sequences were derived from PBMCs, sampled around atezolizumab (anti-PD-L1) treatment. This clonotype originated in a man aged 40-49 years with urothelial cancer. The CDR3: CASRGDRGQPQHF. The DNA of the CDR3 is TGTGCCAGCAGGGGCGACAGGGGTCAGCCCCAGCATTTT.